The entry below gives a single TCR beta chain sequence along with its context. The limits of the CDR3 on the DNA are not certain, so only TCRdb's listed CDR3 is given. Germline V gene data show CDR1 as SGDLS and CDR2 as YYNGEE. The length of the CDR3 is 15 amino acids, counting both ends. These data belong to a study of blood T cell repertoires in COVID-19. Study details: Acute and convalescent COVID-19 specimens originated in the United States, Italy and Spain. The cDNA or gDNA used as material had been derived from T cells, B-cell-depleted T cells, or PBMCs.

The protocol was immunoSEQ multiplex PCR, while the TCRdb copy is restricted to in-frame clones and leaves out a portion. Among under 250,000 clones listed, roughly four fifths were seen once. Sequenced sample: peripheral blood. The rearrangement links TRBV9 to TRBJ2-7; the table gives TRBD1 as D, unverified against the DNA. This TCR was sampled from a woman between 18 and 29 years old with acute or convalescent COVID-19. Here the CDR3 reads CASSVGTGSSEVKYF.